These 24 T cell receptor beta chains share one sample of origin, sequenced in a study of blood T cell repertoires in COVID-19. This table comes from immunoSEQ multiplex PCR, and its TCRdb copy is limited to in-frame clones, with some not included. The sample lists around 130,000 clones, approximately 85% occurring once. The sequencing input was PBMCs or T cells enriched from blood (not recorded which). The receptor set was obtained from a woman in her forties or fifties with acute COVID-19.

The rearrangement links TRBV28 to TRBJ2-7; maybe TRBD1 (6 bases). The V gene's germline CDR1 is MDHEN and CDR2 SYDVKM. This CDR3 is built from 15 residues. The V end lost 3 bases, the J end lost 9 bases, and 21 bases lay between the germline ends. Here the CDR3 reads CASSFRDIRTWGQYF. CDR3 nucleotide sequence: TGTGCCAGCAGTTTTCGGGACATCCGGACTTGGGGGCAGTACTTC.

The rearrangement uses TRBV28 and TRBJ1-4; D gene ambiguous. This CDR3 has 14 amino acids. The V end lost 6 bases, the J end lost 4 bases, and 12 bases lay between the germline ends. The V gene's germline CDR1 is MDHEN and CDR2 SYDVKM. The CDR3 nucleotides read TGTGCCAGCAGGTCACAAGATCGTAATGAAAAACTGTTTTTT. Protein: CASRSQDRNEKLFF. Supplemented by reference TRBV28 and TRBJ1-4, the full variable domain reads DVKVTQSSRYLVKRTGEKVFLECVQDMDHENMFWYRQDPGLGLRLIYFSYDVKMKEKGDIPEGYSVSREKKERFSLILESASTNQTSMYLCASRSQDRNEKLFFGSGTQLSVL.

This chain joins TRBV28 and TRBJ1-4; possibly TRBD1 for D (5 bases). The ends were cut back, 3 bases at V and 1 base at J, with 9 bases in the middle. Germline-derived CDR1 and CDR2 are MDHEN and SYDVKM. CDR3 size: 15 residues. The CDR3 DNA reads TGTGCCAGCAGTTTCGGGGGGGTAACTAATGAAAAACTGTTTTTT. As protein: CASSFGGVTNEKLFF.

Note on this clone: The junction departs from germline at one end; a sequencing error may be responsible. The chain uses TRBV12-3 or TRBV12-4 and TRBJ2-1; no firm D call. The CDR3 contains 11 residues. The chain's CDR3 is CASSNYYEQFF. CDR3 coding DNA: TGTGCCAGCAGTAACTACTATGAGCAGTTCTTC.

The gene calls are TRBV3-1 (or the pseudogene TRBV3-2) and TRBJ1-6; 11 bases align to TRBD1. Germline V lookup: CDR1 LGHDT, CDR2 YNNKEL (reference sequence). The CDR3 is 16 amino acids. Trimming at V came to 0 bases and at J to 9 bases, leaving 4 bases not matched to a gene. In DNA form, the CDR3 reads TGTGCCAGCAGCCAAGAGAAGGGACAGGGGGGTTCACCCCTCCACTTT. Protein sequence: CASSQEKGQGGSPLHF.

The table lists this clone with a count of one. The chain couples TRBV7-2 to TRBJ2-3; 7 nucleotides align to TRBD2. The length of the CDR3 is 14 residues. Germline CDR1 SGHTA, CDR2 FQGNSA. V shed 3 bases, J shed 2 bases, and the junction held 2 bases outside the gene matches. CDR3 loop: CASSFAGVTDTQYF. The CDR3 DNA reads as TGTGCCAGCAGCTTTGCGGGAGTCACAGATACGCAGTATTTT. The variable domain in full, completed from reference TRBV7-2 and TRBJ2-3, reads GAGVSQSPSNKVTEKGKDVELRCDPISGHTALYWYRQSLGQGLEFLIYFQGNSAPDKSGLPSDRFSAERTGGSVSTLTIQRTQQEDSAVYLCASSFAGVTDTQYFGPGTRLTVL.

The V and J genes are TRBV29-1 and TRBJ1-1; no firm D call. Germline V gene sequence: CDR1 SQVTM, CDR2 ANQGSEA. V lost 0 bases, J lost 10 bases, and 15 bases lay in between. The CDR3 has 13 amino acids. The CDR3 reads CSVEDPTGFRAFF. For the CDR3, the DNA is TGCAGCGTTGAAGACCCGACGGGATTCAGAGCTTTCTTT.

The V call is TRBV2, the J call TRBJ1-4; TRBD1 aligns across 7 bases. The CDR3 is made up of 14 amino acids. The J segment lost 4 bases and the V segment lost 6 bases, leaving 5 bases of the junction unmatched. CDR1 is SNHLY and CDR2 is FYNNEI in the germline V gene. The CDR3 region is CASRKQGNNEKLFF. In DNA form, the CDR3 reads TGTGCCAGCAGGAAACAGGGGAATAATGAAAAACTGTTTTTT.

The genes are TRBV4-3 and TRBJ2-3, with 11 bases fitting TRBD2. Germline CDR1 is LGHNA and CDR2 is YSLEER. This CDR3 has 17 residues. The ends lost 0 bases at V and 2 bases at J; junction bases unmatched: 4. CDR3 bases: TGCGCCAGCAGCCAAGATTCGACTAGCGGGGCCACAGATACGCAGTATTTT. Its translation: CASSQDSTSGATDTQYF.

This clone has a single count. V usage is TRBV7-9 and J usage is TRBJ2-7; 11 nucleotides agree with TRBD2. Looked up from germline, CDR1 is SEHNR and CDR2 is FQNEAQ (reference sequence). This CDR3 has 14 residues. V trimming: 8 bases; J trimming: 6 bases; junction bases outside the gene matches: 9. The CDR3 loop reads CASGLGLAGSEQYF. The CDR3, as DNA: TGTGCCAGCGGGCTTGGACTAGCGGGCTCCGAGCAGTACTTC.

The V call is TRBV10-1, the J call TRBJ1-1; D possibly corresponds to TRBD1 (6 bases). CDR1 is WNHNN, CDR2 SYGVQD, per germline (reference sequence). V was shortened by 6 bases and J by 0 bases, with 14 bases between the two germline ends. The CDR3 contains 15 residues. The CDR3 DNA sequence: TGCGCCAGCAGACCGGGGCAGGGGATGAACACTGAAGCTTTCTTT. Its translation is CASRPGQGMNTEAFF.

This clone has a single count. The chain combines TRBV29-1 with TRBJ2-1; 11 bases align to TRBD1. CDR3 length: 13 amino acids. Trimming at V came to 7 bases and at J to 7 bases, leaving 6 bases not matched to a gene. Germline V lookup: CDR1 SQVTM, CDR2 ANQGSEA. The CDR3 DNA is TGCAGCGCCGGGACAGGGGGGTATAATGAGCAGTTCTTC. This sequence encodes CSAGTGGYNEQFF.

The chain recombines TRBV11-3 with TRBJ2-1; tentatively, D is TRBD2 (6 bases). Trimming pared 0 bases from V and 8 bases from J, leaving 14 bases between. Germline V gene sequence: CDR1 SGHNT, CDR2 YENEEA. The CDR3 has 15 residues. CDR3 loop: CASSLDPGGAHEQFF. The CDR3 coding sequence is TGTGCCAGCAGCTTAGATCCGGGCGGGGCGCATGAGCAGTTCTTC.

The V and J genes are TRBV30 and TRBJ1-6; D is perhaps TRBD1 (6 bases). The germline V gene encodes CDR1 GTSNPN and CDR2 SVGIG (reference sequence). V shed 0 bases and J shed 19 bases, with 13 bases lying between them. CDR3 length: 11 amino acids. The CDR3 sequence is CAWSVSGGVHF. CDR3 in DNA: TGTGCCTGGAGTGTATCGGGGGGCGTTCACTTT.

This chain uses TRBV25-1 with TRBJ2-2; TRBD2 agrees at 7 bases. Trimming took 1 base from V and 4 from J; bases not matched to a gene: 6. The germline CDR1 and CDR2 sequences are MGHDK and SYGVNS. The CDR3 contains 16 residues. The CDR3 region has the DNA TGTGCCAGCAGTGAATTTGCGGGAGAAATCACCGGGGAGCTGTTTTTT. This codes for CASSEFAGEITGELFF.

The gene calls are TRBV29-1 and TRBJ2-1; TRBD2 agrees at 10 bases. Germline V gives CDR1 SQVTM, CDR2 ANQGSEA. V was clipped by 7 bases and J by 1 base; unmatched bases: 4. The CDR3 length is 14 residues. Here the CDR3 reads CSGIAGGSYNEQFF. The CDR3 DNA reads TGCAGCGGAATAGCGGGAGGATCCTACAATGAGCAGTTCTTC.

This clone showed up just once. The chain combines TRBV28 with TRBJ2-2; 7 bases line up with TRBD2. CDR1 MDHEN and CDR2 SYDVKM come from the germline V gene. Losses at the gene ends were 3 bases for V and 6 bases for J; bases not matched to a gene: 7. CDR3 length: 15 residues. CDR3 nucleotides: TGTGCCAGCAGTTTGGGGGGGAGAGTCGCCGGGGAGCTGTTTTTT. It codes for CASSLGGRVAGELFF.

This clone was seen once. This chain links TRBV7-3 with TRBJ2-2; 15 bases map to TRBD2. This CDR3 has 18 residues. Germline V gene lookup returns CDR1 SGHTA and CDR2 FQGTGA. J gave up 0 bases and V 5 bases, and 4 bases lay outside the gene matches. CDR3 bases: TGTGCCAGCAGCACGGGACTAGCGGGAGGTTCGAACACCGGGGAGCTGTTTTTT. Protein: CASSTGLAGGSNTGELFF.

The chain carries TRBV24-1 and TRBJ2-7, with 8 bases that match TRBD1. After removal of 8 bases from V and 6 bases from J, the junction contained 8 bases not matched to a gene. The length of the CDR3 is 13 residues. Germline V gene sequence: CDR1 KGHDR, CDR2 SFDVKD. The CDR3 loop reads CATKDRASLEQYF. For the CDR3, the DNA is TGTGCCACCAAGGACAGGGCATCGCTCGAGCAGTACTTC.

V usage is TRBV13 and J usage is TRBJ2-7, with D possibly being TRBD1 (6 bases). The CDR3 loop spans 14 amino acids. V was trimmed by 6 bases and J by 2 bases, leaving 14 bases between them. Germline V gives CDR1 PRHDT, CDR2 FYEKMQ (reference sequence). CDR3 in amino acids: CASSPRDTTYEQYF. CDR3 nucleotide sequence: TGTGCCAGCAGTCCCAGGGACACTACCTACGAGCAGTACTTC.

This rearrangement joins TRBV15 to TRBJ1-2; the D gene is possibly TRBD1 (6 bases). The germline V gene has CDR1 LNHNV and CDR2 YYDKDF (reference sequence). The ends were cut back, 5 bases at V and 5 bases at J, with 18 bases in the middle. The CDR3 contains 15 residues. In nucleotides, the CDR3 is TGTGCCACCAGCCTCGAGGGGGGGGCGCATTATGGCTACACCTTC. Encoded protein: CATSLEGGAHYGYTF. The full variable domain, rest sourced from reference TRBV15 and TRBJ1-2, is DAMVIQNPRYQVTQFGKPVTLSCSQTLNHNVMYWYQQKSSQAPKLLFHYYDKDFNNEADTPDNFQSRRPNTSFCFLDIRSPGLGDTAMYLCATSLEGGAHYGYTFGSGTRLTVV.

The rearrangement links TRBV19 to TRBJ2-2, with TRBD2 as a possible D gene (6 bases). Germline CDR1 LNHDA, CDR2 SQIVND (reference sequence). CDR3 length: 16 residues. V lost 6 bases and J lost 5, with 19 bases in between. CDR3 in DNA: TGTGCCAGTAGCTCGGAGGCGGGAAGACAAACCGGGGAGCTGTTTTTT. Its protein is CASSSEAGRQTGELFF.

The V gene is TRBV5-1, the J gene TRBJ1-4, with D tentatively TRBD1 (5 bases). The CDR3 is 14 residues long. The V end was cut by 7 bases, the J end by 3 bases, with 13 bases between. The germline gives CDR1 SGHRS, CDR2 YFSETQ. In DNA, the CDR3 is TGCGCCAGCCAGAAAGGGGCTTCTAATGAAAAACTGTTTTTT. Translation gives CASQKGASNEKLFF.

V is TRBV11-2 and J is TRBJ1-1, with a weak D call TRBD1 (6 bases). The CDR3 totals 15 residues. Germline assignment: CDR1 SGHAT and CDR2 FQNNGV. Trimming took off 3 bases at V and 1 base at J, with 12 bases between the two ends. CDR3 in amino acids: CASSFRGAGNTEAFF. The CDR3 bases are TGTGCCAGCAGCTTTCGGGGGGCCGGGAACACTGAAGCTTTCTTT. Combining the CDR3 with reference TRBV11-2 and TRBJ1-1 gives the whole variable domain EAGVAQSPRYKIIEKRQSVAFWCNPISGHATLYWYQQILGQGPKLLIQFQNNGVVDDSQLPKDRFSAERLKGVDSTLKIQPAKLEDSAVYLCASSFRGAGNTEAFFGQGTRLTVV.